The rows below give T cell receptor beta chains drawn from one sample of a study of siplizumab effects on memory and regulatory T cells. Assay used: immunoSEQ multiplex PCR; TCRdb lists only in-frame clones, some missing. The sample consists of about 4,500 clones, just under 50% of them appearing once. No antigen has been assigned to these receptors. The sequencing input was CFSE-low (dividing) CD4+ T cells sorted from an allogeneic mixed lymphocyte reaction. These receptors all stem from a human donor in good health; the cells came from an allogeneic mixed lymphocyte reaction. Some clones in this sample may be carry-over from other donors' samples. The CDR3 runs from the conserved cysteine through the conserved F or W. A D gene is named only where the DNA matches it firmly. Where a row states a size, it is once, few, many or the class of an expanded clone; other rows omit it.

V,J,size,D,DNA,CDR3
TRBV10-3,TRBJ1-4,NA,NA,TGTGCCATCAGACAGACAACTAATGAAAAACTGTTTTTT,CAIRQTTNEKLFF
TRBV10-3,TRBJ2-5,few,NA,TGTGCCATCAGACCGGGACTTCCTGGGGCCCAGTACTTC,CAIRPGLPGAQYF
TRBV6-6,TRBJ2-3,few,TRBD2,TGTGCCAGCAGTTACGGAGCGGGAATTAGCACAGATACGCAGTATTTT,CASSYGAGISTDTQYF
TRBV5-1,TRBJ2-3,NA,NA,TGCGCCAGCAGCTTGGTGGGTAGCACAGATACGCAGTATTTT,CASSLVGSTDTQYF
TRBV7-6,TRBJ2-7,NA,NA,TGTGCCAGCAGCTTAGCCTCGACGTTTGGCTACGAGCAGTACTTC,CASSLASTFGYEQYF
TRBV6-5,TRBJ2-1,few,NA,TGTGCCAGCAGCGCCCGTAGCTCCTACAATGAGCAGTTCTTC,CASSARSSYNEQFF
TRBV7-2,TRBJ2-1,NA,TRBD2,TGTGCCAGCAGCTTCTTGGTAGCGGGACTCCGGGGGGCCTACAATGAGCAGTTCTTC,CASSFLVAGLRGAYNEQFF
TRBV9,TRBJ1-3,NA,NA,TGTGCCAGCAGCGTAGTTCAGGGGCCCCGAAACACCATATATTTT,CASSVVQGPRNTIYF
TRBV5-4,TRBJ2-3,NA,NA,TGTGCCAGCAGCTTGTTACAGGGCCAAGGGGGTACGCAGTATTTT,CASSLLQGQGGTQYF
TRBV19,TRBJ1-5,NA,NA,TGTGCCAGTAGTATAGGCTATAGGGAATGGTGGAATCAGCCCCAGCATTTT,CASSIGYREWWNQPQHF
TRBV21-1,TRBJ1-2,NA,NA,TGTGCCAGCAGCAAAGGTGGCCTCCGCTATGGCTACACCTTC,CASSKGGLRYGYTF
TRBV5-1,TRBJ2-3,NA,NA,TGCGCCAGCAGCTTGGAGGGTTACACAGATACGCAGTATTTT,CASSLEGYTDTQYF
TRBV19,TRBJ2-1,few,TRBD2,TGTGCCAGTAGCACTTGGGGACTAGCGGGAGCAGCTGAGCAGTTCTTC,CASSTWGLAGAAEQFF
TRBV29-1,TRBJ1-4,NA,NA,TGCAGCGCTGCGAAATCAGGGGTGCGCGAAAAACTGTTTTTT,CSAAKSGVREKLFF
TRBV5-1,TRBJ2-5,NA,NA,TGCGCCAGCAGCCTTGGAAGATATCAAGAGTCCCAGTACTTC,CASSLGRYQESQYF
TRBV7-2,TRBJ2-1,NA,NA,TGTGCCAGCAGCTTAGTTGCAGCCTACAATGAGCAGTTCTTC,CASSLVAAYNEQFF
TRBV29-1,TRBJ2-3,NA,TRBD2,TGCAGCCCCCACCCGACTAGCGGGAGGGAGAAGAGAGATACGCAGTATTTT,CSPHPTSGREKRDTQYF
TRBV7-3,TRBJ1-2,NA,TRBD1,TGTGCCAGCAGCGGAAGACAGGGGGCGCTTCTCTATGGCTACACCTTC,CASSGRQGALLYGYTF